These 10 T cell receptor beta chains came from one sample sequenced in a study of blood T cells in healthy people across ages. A second PCR, run for about 7 to 11 cycles, used a sample-barcoded 5' primer plus a J-beta primer mix. TCRdb re-called the 5' RACE reads through MiXCR, storing one row per CDR3 protein. The sample lists some 850,000 distinct CDR3 sequences, around 25% occurring once. These records were also assigned to another study, of T cells of mothers and their children.

Source material: blood. These receptors were taken from a boy younger than 18 in good health.

As DNA, the CDR3 is TGTGCCAGCAGTCTACGGCTGCACGACGAGCAGTACTTC. Translation gives CASSLRLHDEQYF. This chain joins TRBV28 and TRBJ2-7, with unresolved D. With 5 bases removed from V and 5 bases from J, the gap between germline ends came to 13 bases. The germline V gene encodes CDR1 MDHEN and CDR2 SYDVKM. The CDR3 consists of 13 residues.

A remark on this clonotype: This is likely a read error, given that the CDR3 carries no conserved phenylalanine or tryptophan at its end. The DNA of the CDR3 is TGTGCCAGCAGCTTAAAGCAGTACGTC. As protein: CASSLKQYV. The chain has TRBV7-9 and TRBJ2-1, with D unresolved. The DNA end is a closer match to TRBJ2-7, so the J assignment may be wrong. Germline assignment: CDR1 SEHNR and CDR2 FQNEAQ (reference sequence). The CDR3 totals 9 residues.

The V call is TRBV2, the J call TRBJ2-7; D is unresolved. Germline lookup yields CDR1 SNHLY and CDR2 FYNNEI. Trimming cost V 2 bases and J 3 bases, with 5 bases left between them. CDR3 size: 12 residues. The CDR3 is CASSEWGYEQYF. The CDR3 DNA reads TGTGCCAGCAGTGAATGGGGCTACGAGCAGTACTTC.

This clonotype was found many times. V is TRBV3-1 and J is TRBJ2-5; 8 positions agree with TRBD2. V trimming: 3 bases; J trimming: 2 bases; junction bases outside the gene matches: 8. Germline V gene lookup returns CDR1 LGHDT and CDR2 YNNKEL (reference sequence). The CDR3 covers 16 residues. CDR3 in amino acids: CASSQGGVAGQETQYF. CDR3 DNA sequence: TGTGCCAGCAGCCAGGGGGGAGTAGCGGGACAAGAGACCCAGTACTTC.

This clonotype has only one observation. V gene TRBV3-1 combines with J gene TRBJ2-3; 8 nucleotides line up with TRBD1. J gave up 7 bases and V 5 bases, and 8 bases lay outside the gene matches. Germline V gene sequence: CDR1 LGHDT, CDR2 YNNKEL (reference sequence). The CDR3 length is 14 residues. The CDR3 spells CASSERQGRYTQYF. The CDR3 nucleotides are TGTGCCAGCAGCGAAAGACAGGGGCGGTATACGCAGTATTTT.

This clonotype appeared many times. One junction end does not reproduce the germline sequence, and a read error may be involved. The J gene is TRBJ2-5, the V gene TRBV5-1; 10 bases align to TRBD2. The CDR3 contains 15 residues. Germline assignment: CDR1 SGHRS and CDR2 YFSETQ. The CDR3 loop is CASSLAGGFQETQYF. The CDR3 coding sequence is TGTGCCAGCAGCTTAGCGGGGGGCTTTCAAGAGACCCAGTACTTC.

This clonotype was detected only a few times. Written as DNA, the CDR3 is TGTGCCTGGAGCGTCCGGACTAGCGGCCGAGAGACCCAGTACTTC. As protein: CAWSVRTSGRETQYF. This chain links TRBV30 with TRBJ2-5; TRBD2 aligns across 10 bases. Losses at the gene ends were 3 bases for V and 4 bases for J; bases not matched to a gene: 8. Germline V lookup: CDR1 GTSNPN, CDR2 SVGIG (reference sequence). The CDR3 has 15 amino acids.

This chain connects TRBV6-1 to TRBJ1-5; 7 bases align to TRBD1. The length of the CDR3 is 13 residues. Germline values: CDR1 MNHNS, CDR2 SASEGT. V was pared by 6 bases and J by 6 bases, with 5 bases of the junction left unmatched. CDR3 nucleotides: TGTGCCAGCAGCGCGGGACAGAGTCAGCCCCAGCATTTT. It yields the protein CASSAGQSQPQHF.

This clonotype was observed a handful of times. The chain joins TRBV12-3 or TRBV12-4 to TRBJ1-1; a possible D gene is TRBD1 (5 bases). The CDR3 is 14 amino acids. Trimming took off 2 bases at V and 4 bases at J, with 11 bases between the two ends. The CDR3 sequence is CASSLIEGSTEAFF. Written as DNA, the CDR3 is TGTGCCAGCAGTTTAATTGAGGGGAGCACTGAAGCTTTCTTT.

This clonotype was found a few times. This sequence joins TRBV12-3 or TRBV12-4 and TRBJ2-7, with TRBD2 as a possible D gene (6 bases). V was shortened by 3 bases and J by 6 bases, with 12 bases between the two germline ends. The CDR3 sequence is 13 residues long. The CDR3 sequence: CASSFGGRGEQYF. The CDR3 nucleotides read TGTGCCAGCAGTTTCGGGGGACGGGGCGAGCAGTACTTC.